This T cell receptor beta chain was documented in a study of shared clonotypes between healthy human individuals. General study results and limits: Among donors, sharing of clonotypes was expected to be affected by sequencing depth. For naive CD4 cells, 4% to 5% of clonotypes were shared across a handful of donors.

Germline V gene lookup returns CDR1 KGHSH and CDR2 LQKENI. V gave up 4 bases and J gave up 2 bases, with 11 bases separating them. The CDR3 is 14 amino acids. Here immunoSEQ multiplex PCR was the method, and the copy in TCRdb shows in-frame clones only, minus some. Among about 680,000 clones listed, roughly 70% were seen once. Details on this clone: Its target is not known.

The specimen sequenced was memory CD4+ T cells sorted from blood. Specified subset: CD45RA-negative fraction. The sequence was collected from a young woman in good health. The chain carries TRBV18 and TRBJ2-5, with D possibly matching TRBD2 (5 bases). The CDR3 coding sequence is TGTGCCAGCTCACTCCGGACGGGACAAGAGACCCAGTACTTC. This encodes CASSLRTGQETQYF. Using reference TRBV18 and TRBJ2-5 for the parts outside the CDR3, the full variable domain is NAGVMQNPRHLVRRRGQEARLRCSPMKGHSHVYWYRQLPEEGLKFMVYLQKENIIDESGMPKERFSAEFPKEGPSILRIQQVVRGDSAAYFCASSLRTGQETQYFGPGTRLLVL.